The entry below gives a single T cell receptor beta chain sequence along with its context. Using immunoSEQ multiplex PCR, the repertoire was profiled, and TCRdb retains in-frame clones only, with some absent. The sample lists 250,000 or so clones, around 89% occurring once. This sample stems from a study of blood T cell repertoires in COVID-19. V dropped 10 bases and J dropped 1; count of bases not matched to a gene: 12. Germline V gene data show CDR1 as MGHDK and CDR2 as SYGVNS. The CDR3 spans 15 residues. Enrollment of patients from Seattle took place during active infection, with longitudinal follow-up.

The source material was peripheral blood. This TCR was sampled from a woman aged 25 to 39 with COVID-19, enrolled during active disease. The genes are TRBV25-1 and TRBJ1-1, with 7 bases that match TRBD1. The CDR3 coding sequence is TGTGCCACCGATCATTTCCGGGACAGGAACACTGAAGCTTTCTTT. It translates to CATDHFRDRNTEAFF. Full variable domain (rest looked up from reference TRBV25-1 and TRBJ1-1): EADIYQTPRYLVIGTGKKITLECSQTMGHDKMYWYQQDPGMELHLIHYSYGVNSTEKGDLSSESTVSRIRTEHFPLTLESARPSHTSQYLCATDHFRDRNTEAFFGQGTRLTVV.